Sequencing of this TCR beta chain was carried out in a study of early T cells in non-severe SARS-CoV-2 infection (dated by TCRdb to the early 2020s). Study-level background: TCR sequencing used bulk RNA from unsorted whole blood, so alpha and beta chains could not be paired.

The library was generated by 5' RACE. The reads were generated on a NextSeq 500. In the TCR library protocol, unique molecular identifiers were attached to individual cDNA molecules to correct for PCR bias and sequencing error. Both TCR alpha and beta chains were sequenced, and tight co-correlation was observed between alpha and beta sequence abundances in each sample. Regarding the original processing steps: Decombinator V4 was used to annotate TCR sequences for V gene, J gene and CDR3. TCRs were defined as expanded if a significant change between any two time points was detected under a Poisson model with p below 0.0001. TCR abundances were normalised to the total number of TCRs sequenced per sample and expressed as counts per million. A search of VDJdb, accessed on 1 November 2021, was run for TCRs annotated to CMV, EBV and SARS-CoV-2, with TCRs annotated for multiple antigens excluded. TCRdb passed the public sequencing reads through fastp at Q25 and MiXCR, retaining productive beta sequences. Here each entry gathers all rows of one CDR3 protein and keeps the most common genes and DNA. The V and J calls here are based on TCRdb, not the publication. In this sample the table shows about 100,000 distinct CDR3 sequences, approximately 10% of which occur a single time. About 7.6% of the sample belongs to the ten largest clones.

Set within a cohort of healthcare workers in London, UK, this nested case-control study involved weekly PCR testing of nasopharyngeal swabs along with blood sampling. Healthcare workers were recruited between 23 and 31 March 2020, during the week of the UK lockdown, and were followed weekly for up to roughly 15 weeks. General study outcomes and caveats: VDJdb matching was skewed toward anti-spike CD8 responses and likely underestimated virus-specific expansions by missing private and CD4 specificities.

This clonotype was found a few times. Its antigen is currently not known. No qualities accompany the bases; no much larger clone lies one base away. The sample was whole blood. The receptor's source is an adult who was a healthcare worker with PCR-confirmed SARS-CoV-2 infection or an uninfected control (not recorded which).

At the DNA level, the sequence is TGTGCCAGCTCACCCCCGGGACTCCACACAGATACGCAGTATTTT. This encodes CASSPPGLHTDTQYF. The chain is encoded by TRBV18 joined to TRBJ2-3; possibly the D gene is TRBD2, per 6 matching bases. Deletion took 3 bases off V and 2 bases off J, with a span of 12 bases between the germline ends. CDR1 is given as KGHSH and CDR2 as LQKENI, both from the germline V gene. From the cysteine up to the phenylalanine, the CDR3 has a length of 15 residues. Just the 45-base CDR3 DNA is kept, in frame starting at base 1.